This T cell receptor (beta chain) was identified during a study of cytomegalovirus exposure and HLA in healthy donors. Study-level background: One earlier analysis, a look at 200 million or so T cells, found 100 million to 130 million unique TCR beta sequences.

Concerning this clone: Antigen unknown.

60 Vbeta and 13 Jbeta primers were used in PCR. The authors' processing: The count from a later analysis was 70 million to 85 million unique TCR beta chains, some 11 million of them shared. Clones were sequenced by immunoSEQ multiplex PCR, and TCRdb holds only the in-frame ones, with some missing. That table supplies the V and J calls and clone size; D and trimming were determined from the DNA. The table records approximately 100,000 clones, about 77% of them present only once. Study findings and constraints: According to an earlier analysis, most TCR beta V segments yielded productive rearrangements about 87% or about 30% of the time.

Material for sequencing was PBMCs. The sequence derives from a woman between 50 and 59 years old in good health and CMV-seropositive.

The CDR3 region is CASNRGLNTEAFF. CDR3 bases: TGTGCCAGCAACAGGGGGCTGAACACTGAAGCTTTCTTT. The chain recombines TRBV5-4 with TRBJ1-1; 9 nucleotides agree with TRBD1. Germline CDR1 SGHNT, CDR2 YYREEE (reference sequence). There are 13 residues in the CDR3. The V and J ends lost 6 bases and 0 bases, in that order; junction bases with no gene match: 0.